The 18 T cell receptor beta chains listed next were all sequenced from one sample in a study of cytomegalovirus exposure and HLA in healthy donors. TCRdb's copy holds only in-frame clones and misses some; the assay was immunoSEQ multiplex PCR. The sample comprises 110,000 to 150,000 clones, roughly nine tenths of which are singletons, and 2.5% to 3.5% rests with the top ten. Sequenced: PBMCs. These receptors were taken from a man between 18 and 35 years old in good health and CMV-seronegative.

This clone came up a few times. The V call is TRBV28, the J call TRBJ2-7; the D is unclear. The CDR3 length is 11 residues. Germline V gene data show CDR1 as MDHEN and CDR2 as SYDVKM. V lost 7 bases and J lost 3, with 7 bases in between. CDR3 coding DNA: TGTGCCAGCACGGAGAACTACGAGCAGTACTTC. As protein: CASTENYEQYF.

The CDR3 sequence: CASSNVPTYGYTF. CDR3 DNA sequence: TGTGCCAGTAGTAACGTCCCTACCTATGGCTACACCTTC. V gene TRBV19 combines with J gene TRBJ1-2; D gene ambiguous. From germline, CDR1 is LNHDA and CDR2 SQIVND (reference sequence). This CDR3 spans 13 amino acids. V was shortened by 4 bases and J by 4 bases, with 10 bases between the two germline ends.

This clone was seen once. This chain links TRBV11-2 with TRBJ2-7; 8 nucleotides line up with TRBD2. The length of the CDR3 is 14 residues. Trimming at V came to 2 bases and at J to 6 bases, leaving 6 bases not matched to a gene. The germline V gene encodes CDR1 SGHAT and CDR2 FQNNGV. The CDR3 loop is CASSLSGRSGEQYF. CDR3 coding DNA: TGTGCCAGCAGCTTAAGCGGGAGATCGGGCGAGCAGTACTTC. Complete variable domain (other parts from reference TRBV11-2 and TRBJ2-7): EAGVAQSPRYKIIEKRQSVAFWCNPISGHATLYWYQQILGQGPKLLIQFQNNGVVDDSQLPKDRFSAERLKGVDSTLKIQPAKLEDSAVYLCASSLSGRSGEQYFGPGTRLTVT.

V gene TRBV10-3 combines with J gene TRBJ1-2; D may be TRBD1 (5 bases). Per the germline V gene, CDR1 is ENHRY and CDR2 is SYGVKD. V was clipped by 0 bases and J by 8 bases, with 13 bases between them. This CDR3 has 14 residues. The CDR3 spells CAISESESGYGYTF. CDR3 nucleotides: TGTGCCATCAGTGAGTCCGAGTCAGGGTACGGCTACACCTTC.

The rearrangement links TRBV29-1 to TRBJ1-2; D is possibly TRBD1 (6 bases). Trimming removed 7 bases from V and 5 bases from J, with 17 bases in between. The germline V gene encodes CDR1 SQVTM and CDR2 ANQGSEA. The CDR3 contains 13 residues. The CDR3 reads CSAGVFGRYGYTF. The CDR3 DNA reads TGCAGCGCAGGGGTGTTCGGACGGTATGGCTACACCTTC.

The chain couples TRBV5-4 to TRBJ2-1; 10 nucleotides agree with TRBD2. This CDR3 is built from 15 residues. CDR1 and CDR2 (germline): SGHNT, YYREEE (reference sequence). The J segment lost 1 base and the V segment lost 3 bases, leaving 1 base of the junction unmatched. The CDR3 sequence: CASSSSGGSYNEQFF. The CDR3 DNA follows: TGTGCCAGCAGCTCTAGCGGGGGTTCCTACAATGAGCAGTTCTTC.

This rearrangement joins TRBV28 to TRBJ2-6; 8 bases agree with TRBD2. The CDR3 runs to 15 residues. V shed 7 bases and J 4 bases; nucleotides not matched to a gene: 6. The V gene's germline CDR1 is MDHEN and CDR2 SYDVKM. The CDR3 region is CASIRGGSGANVLTF. In DNA, the CDR3 is TGTGCCAGCATCCGGGGGGGATCCGGGGCCAACGTCCTGACTTTC. The full variable domain, rest sourced from reference TRBV28 and TRBJ2-6, is DVKVTQSSRYLVKRTGEKVFLECVQDMDHENMFWYRQDPGLGLRLIYFSYDVKMKEKGDIPEGYSVSREKKERFSLILESASTNQTSMYLCASIRGGSGANVLTFGAGSRLTVL.

The chain uses TRBV7-7 and TRBJ2-2; a possible D gene is TRBD2 (5 bases). The V gene lost 5 bases and the J gene lost 8 bases, with 15 bases spanning the gap. The CDR3 runs 14 residues. Germline lookup yields CDR1 SSHAT and CDR2 FNYEAQ (reference sequence). The CDR3 nucleotides read TGTGCCAGCAGCGAAACGATTAGCGCGGGGGAGCTGTTTTTT. It specifies CASSETISAGELFF.

The chain uses TRBV19 and TRBJ1-5; the D gene is possibly TRBD1 (6 bases). This CDR3 has 17 amino acids. CDR1 LNHDA and CDR2 SQIVND come from the germline V gene (reference sequence). The V gene lost 3 bases and the J gene lost 6 bases, with 21 bases spanning the gap. CDR3 loop: CASSIPLAGARGQPQHF. The CDR3 coding sequence is TGTGCCAGTAGTATCCCCCTTGCGGGGGCCCGGGGTCAGCCCCAGCATTTT.

This clone was recorded a few times. The chain has TRBV19 and TRBJ1-2; possible D gene TRBD1, 5 bases. Germline assignment: CDR1 LNHDA and CDR2 SQIVND (reference sequence). The CDR3 has 12 residues. In DNA form, the CDR3 reads TGTGCATCTTGGACGGGACTCTATGGCTACACCTTC. This encodes CASWTGLYGYTF.

The V and J genes are TRBV7-9 and TRBJ1-6; a weak D match, TRBD1 (5 bases). The CDR3 length is 15 residues. Germline V gene data show CDR1 as SEHNR and CDR2 as FQNEAQ (reference sequence). V was cut by 2 bases and J by 8 bases, with 13 bases left in between. The CDR3 here is CASSLIRASDSPLHF. The CDR3, as DNA: TGTGCCAGCAGCTTAATCAGGGCGTCCGATTCACCCCTCCACTTT.

The chain is built from TRBV6-5 and TRBJ1-1; TRBD1 matches at 7 bases. V was pared by 6 bases and J by 2 bases, with 6 bases of the junction left unmatched. The CDR3 spans 14 residues. Germline values: CDR1 MNHEY, CDR2 SVGAGI. The CDR3 bases are TGTGCCAGCAGCCTCAGGGGGGTTAACACTGAAGCTTTCTTT. It codes for CASSLRGVNTEAFF.

The chain is built from TRBV6-6 and TRBJ2-5; TRBD2 agrees at 8 bases. V was pared by 7 bases and J by 7 bases, with 8 bases of the junction left unmatched. This CDR3 has 13 residues. Per germline, CDR1 MNHNY and CDR2 SVGAGI (reference sequence). In nucleotides, the CDR3 is TGTGCCAGCACAGCGGGGGTATTAGGGACCCAGTACTTC. Amino acid sequence: CASTAGVLGTQYF.

This chain links TRBV18 with TRBJ1-3; 8 nucleotides agree with TRBD1. The V and J ends lost 6 bases and 3 bases, in that order; junction bases with no gene match: 4. CDR1 and CDR2 (germline): KGHSH, LQKENI. CDR3 length equals 14 residues. As DNA, the CDR3 is TGTGCCAGCTCTCCTGACAGGGGTGGAAACACCATATATTTT. Protein: CASSPDRGGNTIYF.

The J gene is TRBJ2-3, the V gene TRBV15, with TRBD1 matching 7 bases. The V and J ends lost 3 bases and 0 bases, in that order; junction bases with no gene match: 6. The CDR3 is 16 residues long. Germline values: CDR1 LNHNV, CDR2 YYDKDF (reference sequence). DNA for the CDR3: TGTGCCACCAGCAGCGCGACAGGGATTAGCACAGATACGCAGTATTTT. Protein sequence: CATSSATGISTDTQYF.

This chain uses TRBV4-1 with TRBJ2-7, with D maybe TRBD2 (6 bases). Trimming removed 1 base from V and 3 bases from J, with 13 bases in between. There are 15 residues in the CDR3. Germline CDR1 MGHRA, CDR2 YSYEKL. The CDR3 loop reads CASSQGGSGLYEQYF. The CDR3, as DNA: TGCGCCAGCAGCCAAGGGGGTAGCGGACTCTACGAGCAGTACTTC.

This chain links TRBV19 with TRBJ1-5, with TRBD1 identical over 10 bases. Losses at the gene ends were 4 bases for V and 0 bases for J; bases not matched to a gene: 3. Germline CDR1 and CDR2: LNHDA and SQIVND (reference sequence). The CDR3 runs to 16 residues. The CDR3 here is CASSRDRGYSNQPQHF. The CDR3 bases are TGTGCCAGTAGTAGGGACAGGGGATATAGCAATCAGCCCCAGCATTTT.

The chain couples TRBV19 to TRBJ1-6; 7 nucleotides agree with TRBD1. Germline values: CDR1 LNHDA, CDR2 SQIVND (reference sequence). The CDR3 has 15 amino acids. J was trimmed by 4 bases and V by 7 bases; bases with no gene match: 7. CDR3 nucleotide sequence: TGTGCCAGTACCCCGACAGGGACATATAATTCACCCCTCCACTTT. This translates into CASTPTGTYNSPLHF.